One and the same sample provided the 29 T cell receptor beta chains below, sequenced in a study of blood T cells in healthy people across ages. Together with a sample-barcoded 5' primer, a J-beta primer mix was included in a second PCR lasting roughly 6 to 12 cycles. TCRdb reprocessed the 5' RACE reads via MiXCR and lists one record per CDR3 protein. The sample shows around 1,000,000 distinct CDR3 sequences, approximately 25% of them seen only once. These data were also reused for a study on T cells of mothers and their children.

The specimen was blood. The receptors here all came from a girl aged 2-10 years in good health.

V is TRBV7-9 and J is TRBJ2-5; D ambiguous. This CDR3 is built from 13 residues. V was pared by 2 bases and J by 5 bases, with 9 bases between. CDR1 SEHNR and CDR2 FQNEAQ come from the germline V gene (reference sequence). The CDR3 protein is CASSLTYSETQYF. The CDR3 DNA reads as TGTGCCAGCAGCTTAACTTATAGCGAGACCCAGTACTTC.

This clonotype has just a few counts. The chain couples TRBV27 to TRBJ2-3; no definite D call. CDR1 and CDR2 (germline): MNHEY, SMNVEV (reference sequence). The CDR3 covers 14 residues. V was shortened by 4 bases and J by 2 bases, with 10 bases between the two germline ends. The CDR3 loop reads CASSSSGYTDTQYF. The DNA of the CDR3 is TGTGCCAGCAGTTCGTCAGGTTACACAGATACGCAGTATTTT.

This clonotype was counted between two and nine times. The J gene is TRBJ2-3, the V gene TRBV11-2; D may match TRBD1 or TRBD2 (5 bases each). The CDR3 covers 15 residues. Germline CDR1 is SGHAT and CDR2 is FQNNGV. Trimming shortened V by 2 bases and J by 5 bases, and 14 bases separated the two germline ends. As DNA, the CDR3 is TGTGCCAGCAGCTTAAGGGTGGGGGACGGAGATACGCAGTATTTT. This translates into CASSLRVGDGDTQYF.

DNA for the CDR3: TGTGCCAGCAGCCCGACAGGGTATCTGGATGGGGCTAATGAAAAACTGTTTTTT. It translates to CASSPTGYLDGANEKLFF. The V and J genes are TRBV7-6 and TRBJ1-4; 7 nucleotides agree with TRBD1. CDR1 and CDR2 from the germline V gene are SGHVS and FNYEAQ. The CDR3 is made up of 18 amino acids. Unmatched junction bases numbered 15, after V lost 5 bases and J lost 3 bases.

As regards this clonotype: A junction boundary mismatches the germline segment, possibly from a read error. The chain is built from TRBV7-2 and TRBJ2-3; perhaps TRBD2 as D (6 bases). Looked up from germline, CDR1 is SGHTA and CDR2 is FQGNSA. The CDR3 is made up of 15 amino acids. The CDR3 sequence: CASSQSVAVQETQYF. CDR3 nucleotides: TGTGCCAGCAGCCAATCGGTAGCGGTACAAGAGACCCAGTACTTT.

The rearrangement links TRBV20-1 to TRBJ2-1; TRBD2 matches 7 bases. Germline values: CDR1 DFQATT, CDR2 SNEGSKA (reference sequence). This CDR3 comprises 14 residues. V was clipped by 6 bases and J by 3 bases; unmatched bases: 8. CDR3: CSARGPSGYNEQFF. The CDR3 region has the DNA TGCAGTGCCCGTGGGCCTAGCGGCTACAATGAGCAGTTCTTC.

The chain has TRBV6-5 and TRBJ2-5; 8 positions agree with TRBD2. The DNA end is a closer match to TRBJ2-1, so the J assignment may be wrong. The CDR3 length is 18 residues. Germline lookup yields CDR1 MNHEY and CDR2 SVGAGI. The CDR3 region is CASSYSNPGVAGYNEQFF. DNA for the CDR3: TGTGCCAGCAGTTACTCGAACCCCGGGGTAGCGGGGTACAATGAGCAGTTCTTC.

This clonotype showed up just a few times. The chain is built from TRBV3-1 and TRBJ2-7; no clear D gene. V lost 11 bases to trimming and J lost 3 bases, with 8 bases between them. This CDR3 comprises 10 residues. CDR1 LGHDT and CDR2 YNNKEL come from the germline V gene (reference sequence). The CDR3 loop reads CAGGYYEQYF. In DNA form, the CDR3 reads TGTGCCGGCGGATACTACGAGCAGTACTTC.

The chain joins TRBV7-8 to TRBJ2-5; no reliable D call. Germline V gene data show CDR1 as SGHVS and CDR2 as FQNEAQ. The V and J ends lost 3 bases and 5 bases respectively, with 10 bases between them. The CDR3 extends over 13 amino acids. CDR3 residues: CASSFANPETQYF. CDR3 in DNA: TGTGCCAGCAGCTTCGCTAACCCGGAGACCCAGTACTTC.

This clonotype was found a few times. The chain recombines TRBV11-2 with TRBJ2-7; TRBD1 might be the D (6 bases). Trimming removed 4 bases at V and 0 bases at J, with 13 bases between. CDR3 length: 15 residues. Per the germline V gene, CDR1 is SGHAT and CDR2 is FQNNGV. CDR3 amino acids: CASSYHRVSSYEQYF. CDR3 DNA: TGTGCCAGCAGCTATCACAGGGTGAGCTCCTACGAGCAGTACTTC.

The chain links TRBV20-1 to TRBJ2-5, with TRBD2 matching over 11 bases. Trimming cost V 6 bases and J 5 bases; bases outside gene matches: 11. There are 15 residues in the CDR3. CDR1 DFQATT and CDR2 SNEGSKA come from the germline V gene (reference sequence). CDR3 sequence reads: CSAKDSGGAGETQYF. The CDR3 nucleotides read TGCAGTGCAAAAGATAGCGGGGGGGCCGGGGAGACCCAGTACTTC.

The J gene is TRBJ2-6, the V gene TRBV7-8; D ambiguous. Germline V gene data show CDR1 as SGHVS and CDR2 as FQNEAQ. Trimming stripped 1 base from V and 0 bases from J, with 13 bases between. The CDR3 totals 18 residues. The CDR3 region has the DNA TGTGCCAGCAGCTTAGATGTAGCTGCAAGCTCTGGGGCCAACGTCCTGACTTTC. This encodes CASSLDVAASSGANVLTF.

This clonotype was observed a few times. The chain uses TRBV5-6 and TRBJ2-2; D not resolved. The germline CDR1 and CDR2 sequences are SGHDT and YYEEEE. V was trimmed by 3 bases and J by 1 base, leaving 7 bases between them. The CDR3 loop spans 14 amino acids. CDR3 nucleotides: TGTGCCAGCAGCTCAGCAGGGAACACCGGGGAGCTGTTTTTT. Encoded protein: CASSSAGNTGELFF.

The chain links TRBV7-9 to TRBJ2-2; D tentatively fits TRBD1 or TRBD2 (5 bases each). Germline CDR1 reads SEHNR; CDR2 reads FQNEAQ (reference sequence). The CDR3 is 15 amino acids. Trimming took off 6 bases at V and 4 bases at J, with 15 bases between the two ends. This CDR3 reads CASRPAGSITGELFF. CDR3 nucleotides: TGTGCCAGCAGGCCCGCAGGGAGCATCACCGGGGAGCTGTTTTTT.

This clonotype has a handful of counts. This rearrangement joins TRBV28 to TRBJ2-5, with 7 nucleotides matching TRBD1. Trimming at V came to 8 bases and at J to 3 bases, leaving 15 bases not matched to a gene. The V gene's germline CDR1 is MDHEN and CDR2 SYDVKM. This CDR3 contains 16 residues. CDR3: CASSYITGTVEETQYF. The CDR3 nucleotides are TGTGCCAGCTCATACATTACCGGGACAGTCGAAGAGACCCAGTACTTC.

This clonotype was observed many times. The chain couples TRBV7-9 to TRBJ2-7; 7 bases align to TRBD1. Losses at the gene ends were 5 bases for V and 3 bases for J; bases not matched to a gene: 4. Per germline, CDR1 SEHNR and CDR2 FQNEAQ (reference sequence). This CDR3 is built from 13 residues. The CDR3 here is CASSPGQLYEQYF. The CDR3 DNA follows: TGTGCCAGCAGCCCGGGACAGCTCTACGAGCAGTACTTC.

This clonotype showed up many times. The chain has TRBV5-1 and TRBJ1-1; no reliable D call. The CDR3 extends over 13 amino acids. CDR1 and CDR2 (germline): SGHRS, YFSETQ. With 5 bases removed from V and 7 bases from J, the gap between germline ends came to 15 bases. DNA for the CDR3: TGCGCCAGCAGGAAAGGGATGGGGAATGAAGCTTTCTTT. It specifies CASRKGMGNEAFF.

The gene calls are TRBV18 and TRBJ2-7, with D perhaps being TRBD1 or TRBD2 (6 bases each). Germline V gene sequence: CDR1 KGHSH, CDR2 LQKENI. V was cut by 3 bases and J by 11 bases, with 17 bases left in between. This CDR3 is built from 13 residues. CDR3 protein: CASSPYREAGEYF. In nucleotides, the CDR3 is TGTGCCAGCTCACCCTACAGGGAGGCAGGGGAGTACTTC.

This clonotype was picked up many times. The J gene is TRBJ2-7, the V gene TRBV29-1, with a weak D call TRBD1 (6 bases). The CDR3 is 13 residues long. Between the trimmed V and J ends, which lost 5 bases and 2 bases, there was a span of 13 bases. The germline V gene encodes CDR1 SQVTM and CDR2 ANQGSEA. The CDR3 DNA follows: TGCAGCGTTATGACAGGTGGAGCCTACGAGCAGTACTTC. Its translation: CSVMTGGAYEQYF.

The V and J genes are TRBV11-2 and TRBJ1-4; no reliable D call. The CDR3 length is 13 residues. CDR1 and CDR2 (germline): SGHAT, FQNNGV. V was shortened by 7 bases and J by 6 bases, with 12 bases between the two germline ends. DNA of the CDR3: TGTGCCAGCAACAATGGGCTAGATGAAAAACTGTTTTTT. Translation gives CASNNGLDEKLFF.

This clonotype came up a few times. J is TRBJ2-2 and V is TRBV3-1, with D possibly TRBD2 on 6 matching bases. The CDR3 is 15 amino acids. Trimming left V 4 bases short and J 4 bases short, with 13 bases between. From germline, CDR1 is LGHDT and CDR2 YNNKEL (reference sequence). The CDR3: CASSLRDSSTGELFF. CDR3 nucleotides: TGTGCCAGCAGCCTACGGGACTCAAGCACCGGGGAGCTGTTTTTT.

This clonotype was counted many times. V and J are TRBV4-3 and TRBJ2-1; no reliable D call. The V gene's germline CDR1 is LGHNA and CDR2 YSLEER. This CDR3 is 17 amino acids long. Trimming stripped 1 base from V and 0 bases from J, with 13 bases between. The DNA of the CDR3 is TGCGCCAGCAGCCAAGCCTACTCTAAGGGCTCCTACAATGAGCAGTTCTTC. This encodes CASSQAYSKGSYNEQFF.

A few counts support this clonotype. The CDR3 DNA reads as TGCGCCAGCAGCCAAGAAGCTCAGACAGGGGGGAACTATGGCTACACCTTC. Amino acid sequence: CASSQEAQTGGNYGYTF. J is TRBJ1-2 and V is TRBV4-1; 9 positions agree with TRBD1. The CDR3 consists of 17 residues. With V trimmed by 0 bases and J by 2 bases, 7 bases remained unmatched. The germline gives CDR1 MGHRA, CDR2 YSYEKL.

The V call is TRBV6-1, the J call TRBJ2-5; TRBD1 aligns across 11 bases. Germline CDR1 reads MNHNS; CDR2 reads SASEGT. V gave up 6 bases and J gave up 2 bases; unmatched junction bases: 8. This CDR3 has 16 amino acids. CDR3 nucleotides: TGTGCCAGCAGCCACGCCCGGGACAGGGGGCAAGAGACCCAGTACTTC. Amino acid sequence: CASSHARDRGQETQYF.

The chain joins TRBV3-1 to TRBJ1-6, with D tentatively TRBD1 (6 bases). V was cut by 8 bases and J by 6 bases, with 17 bases left in between. This CDR3 contains 15 residues. CDR1 and CDR2 from the germline V gene are LGHDT and YNNKEL (reference sequence). CDR3 region: CASRWAGAPNSPLHF. The CDR3 coding sequence is TGTGCCAGCCGATGGGCGGGGGCTCCTAATTCACCCCTCCACTTT.

The V gene is TRBV27, the J gene TRBJ1-1; D perhaps matches TRBD1 (5 bases). The CDR3 extends over 15 amino acids. V lost 8 bases and J 1 base, leaving 17 bases between the germline ends. Germline V gives CDR1 MNHEY, CDR2 SMNVEV (reference sequence). The CDR3 nucleotides read TGTGCCAGCGCCCTATCATCGGGGGGGAACACTGAAGCTTTCTTT. Its translation: CASALSSGGNTEAFF.

This clonotype was detected only a few times. This chain uses TRBV10-3 with TRBJ2-3; D could derive from TRBD1 or TRBD2 (5 bases each). The V end lost 8 bases, the J end lost 1 base, and 16 bases lay between the germline ends. The germline V gene has CDR1 ENHRY and CDR2 SYGVKD. This CDR3 comprises 15 residues. The chain's CDR3 is CAIAGTPNRTDTQYF. The CDR3, as DNA: TGTGCCATCGCTGGGACCCCAAACCGCACAGATACGCAGTATTTT.

V is TRBV5-1 and J is TRBJ2-7; no clear D. V lost 0 bases to trimming and J lost 4 bases, with 23 bases between them. The CDR3 length is 18 residues. Per germline, CDR1 SGHRS and CDR2 YFSETQ. This chain's CDR3 is CASSLAPWLFYLAYEQYF. In DNA form, the CDR3 reads TGCGCCAGCAGCTTGGCTCCTTGGCTTTTCTACCTCGCGTACGAGCAGTACTTC. The full variable domain, rest sourced from reference TRBV5-1 and TRBJ2-7, is KAGVTQTPRYLIKTRGQQVTLSCSPISGHRSVSWYQQTPGQGLQFLFEYFSETQRNKGNFPGRFSGRQFSNSRSEMNVSTLELGDSALYLCASSLAPWLFYLAYEQYFGPGTRLTVT.

This clonotype was counted a few times. The rearrangement links TRBV29-1 to TRBJ1-3; D ambiguous. CDR3 length equals 13 residues. Germline CDR1 and CDR2: SQVTM and ANQGSEA. V lost 6 bases to trimming and J lost 7 bases, with 16 bases between them. For the CDR3, the DNA is TGCAGCGTCCGACCGGTTGATGGGAACACCATATATTTT. It translates to CSVRPVDGNTIYF.